This TCR beta chain was found in a study of OX40 agonist ivuxolimab in advanced cancers. Describing the broader study: The costimulatory receptor OX40 (CD134) was targeted by ivuxolimab, a fully human IgG2 agonistic monoclonal antibody. Intravenous ivuxolimab was administered to patients every 2 weeks at six dose levels: 0.01, 0.1, 0.3, 1.5, 3 and 10 mg/kg. Among the 50 to 55 dose-escalation patients, 19 had hepatocellular carcinoma, roughly 15 melanoma, 9 renal cell carcinoma and 9 head and neck cancer. A male proportion of under 85% and a mean age of 60 years, ranging from about 20 to 80, were recorded for the dose-escalation cohort. Prior anti-PD-1, anti-PD-L1 or anti-CTLA-4 therapy was permitted, and checkpoint inhibitors had been received by about 37% of dose-escalation patients. Partial responses were achieved by three dose-escalation patients, of whom one had hepatocellular carcinoma and two had cutaneous melanoma. Peripheral TCRbeta sequencing aimed to test whether ivuxolimab altered TCR sequence diversity and caused clonal T-cell expansion. The paper describes the monotherapy dose-escalation part (N ≈ 52 patients) of the phase I trial of ivuxolimab.

To note about this clone: Its antigen is not yet known. No much larger clone exists at a distance of one base, and base qualities are not known.

Patients with a history of autoimmune disease or receiving systemic immunosuppression were excluded from the trial. Peripheral blood for TCR sequencing was drawn from every dose cohort at baseline, at cycle 4 day 1 and at cycle 7 day 1. The samples were drawn from a first-in-human, open-label, multicenter phase I dose-escalation trial of ivuxolimab. The trial enrolled adults with locally advanced or metastatic head and neck squamous cell, hepatocellular, melanoma or renal cell carcinoma. Before TCR sequencing, CD4+ T cells and CD8+ T cells from peripheral blood were sorted into separate populations. What the research found in general, with its limitations: After ivuxolimab, CD8+ T cells had more expanded clones than CD4+ T cells on average. The antigen specificity of the peripheral T cells that underwent clonal expansion was not determined. Low levels of normalized T-cell clonal expansion were also seen in some nonresponding patients. At doses of 0.1 to 3.0 mg/kg, clonal expansion of both CD4+ and CD8+ T cells in blood was seen between baseline and week 6. In partial responders in the 0.1-3.0 mg/kg groups, normalized peripheral clonal expansion was found to be among the lowest, especially among CD8+ T cells.

Genomic DNA was isolated from the sorted cells so that the TCRbeta CDR3 region could be sequenced. The immunoSEQ Assay was used to sequence the TCRbeta CDR3 regions. TCRdb retrieved this table from immuneACCESS and kept in-frame rearrangements only. Not all clones are present; in checked studies, unresolved V genes account for under half, and no reason is known for the remainder. The sample data list roughly 7,300 clones, and just over 85% of these were observed just once. Of the sample, approximately 2% falls within the top ten clones. After removal of 1 base from V and 0 bases from J, the junction retains 12 bases not matched to a gene. CDR1 and CDR2, per the germline V gene, are SGHVS and FNYEAQ. The CDR3 runs 19 amino acids, cysteine and phenylalanine included. The CDR3 DNA has 57 bases and is translated from base 1.

The chain is encoded by TRBV7-6 joined to TRBJ2-3, and 8 junction bases match TRBD2. The sample in question was CD4+ or CD8+ T cells sorted from blood, obtained in a trial of the OX40 agonist ivuxolimab. This receptor was taken from an adult with an advanced solid tumor such as melanoma, head and neck, liver or kidney cancer. The CDR3 region has the sequence CASSLVGNLLAASTDTQYF. In nucleotides, the sequence is TGTGCCAGCAGCTTAGTAGGGAATCTACTAGCGGCTAGCACAGATACGCAGTATTTT. This CDR3, with the reference TRBV7-6 and TRBJ2-3 proteins standing in past its ends, gives the full variable domain GAGVSQSPRYKVTKRGQDVALRCDPISGHVSLYWYRQALGQGPEFLTYFNYEAQQDKSGLPNDRFSAERPEGSISTLTIQRTEQRDSAMYRCASSLVGNLLAASTDTQYFGPGTRLTVL.